These 9 T cell receptor beta chains were all obtained from the same sample, sequenced in a study of T-cell memory formation after mild COVID-19. TCRdb re-analysed the 5' RACE reads in MiXCR, keeping a single row per CDR3 protein. The table includes around 530,000 distinct CDR3 sequences, about a fifth detected once. The material sequenced was PBMCs or a T cell subset sorted from them (not recorded which). The receptor set was obtained from an adult woman who had mild COVID-19 (a few samples of this study predate the infection). Cell type and time point are not known.

This clonotype was found many times. This chain links TRBV7-3 with TRBJ2-2; D might be TRBD1 (6 bases). The germline CDR1 and CDR2 sequences are SGHTA and FQGTGA. V lost 5 bases, J lost 3 bases, and 13 bases lay in between. This CDR3 spans 15 amino acids. CDR3 bases: TGTGCCAGCAGCCCGTACAGGGTGGACACCGGGGAGCTGTTTTTT. Translated, it gives CASSPYRVDTGELFF. Full variable domain (remainder filled in from reference TRBV7-3 and TRBJ2-2): GAGVSQTPSNKVTEKGKYVELRCDPISGHTALYWYRQSLGQGPEFLIYFQGTGAADDSGLPNDRFFAVRPEGSVSTLKIQRTERGDSAVYLCASSPYRVDTGELFFGEGSRLTVL.

There are a few counts of this clonotype. This chain links TRBV7-6 with TRBJ1-1; TRBD1 is a possible D gene (6 bases). With 5 bases removed from V and 3 bases from J, the gap between germline ends came to 10 bases. The CDR3 is 13 residues long. The germline V gene encodes CDR1 SGHVS and CDR2 FNYEAQ. As DNA, the CDR3 is TGTGCCAGCAGCCTCGGGACATACACTGAAGCTTTCTTT. This gives the protein CASSLGTYTEAFF.

The J gene is TRBJ2-2, the V gene TRBV5-1; possibly TRBD2 for D (5 bases). The CDR3 has 15 amino acids. The V end was cut by 2 bases, the J end by 0 bases, with 8 bases between. Germline lookup yields CDR1 SGHRS and CDR2 YFSETQ. The CDR3 bases are TGCGCCAGCAGCTTTGAGGGATCGAACACCGGGGAGCTGTTTTTT. This sequence encodes CASSFEGSNTGELFF.

This clonotype has just a few counts. The chain combines TRBV12-3 or TRBV12-4 with TRBJ2-7; 8 bases align to TRBD1. This CDR3 contains 14 residues. J lost 7 bases, V lost 6 bases, and 11 bases had no gene match. Here the CDR3 reads CASSLNRGNWEQYF. The CDR3 bases are TGTGCCAGCAGCCTTAACAGGGGGAACTGGGAGCAGTACTTC.

The chain is built from TRBV7-8 and TRBJ2-1; the D gene is possibly TRBD1 (5 bases). The V and J ends lost 5 bases and 9 bases respectively, with 26 bases between them. CDR1 is SGHVS and CDR2 is FQNEAQ in the germline V gene. The CDR3 consists of 17 residues. CDR3 protein: CASSISRQGPKRAEQFF. CDR3 DNA: TGTGCCAGCAGCATCTCCCGGCAGGGCCCCAAAAGGGCTGAGCAGTTCTTC.

This clonotype has ten or more counts. The J gene is TRBJ2-6, the V gene TRBV5-1, with D unresolved. CDR1 is SGHRS, CDR2 YFSETQ, per germline. This CDR3 is 12 amino acids long. V dropped 7 bases and J dropped 1 base, with 3 bases sitting between them. The CDR3 bases are TGCGCCAGCCGATCTGGGGCCAACGTCCTGACTTTC. Its protein is CASRSGANVLTF.

The J gene is TRBJ1-1, the V gene TRBV25-1; D call uncertain. Germline V CDR1 and CDR2: MGHDK, SYGVNS. V lost 4 bases and J lost 5, with 8 bases in between. The CDR3 has 12 amino acids. CDR3 sequence (DNA): TGTGCCAGCAGTGCCCACGAAACTGAAGCTTTCTTT. This gives the protein CASSAHETEAFF.

This chain uses TRBV6-1 with TRBJ1-1, with a possible D match to TRBD1 (5 bases). V lost 8 bases and J lost 4, with 17 bases in between. CDR1 and CDR2 from the germline V gene are MNHNS and SASEGT. The CDR3 consists of 14 residues. The CDR3 bases are TGTGCCAGCCTCCCCGGCGGGGGACCCACTGAAGCTTTCTTT. Translating it yields CASLPGGGPTEAFF.

The V gene is TRBV18, the J gene TRBJ2-7; 8 nucleotides agree with TRBD1. With 2 bases clipped from V and 6 bases from J, the junction kept 3 bases outside the gene matches. Germline V CDR1 and CDR2: KGHSH, LQKENI. This CDR3 comprises 13 residues. The CDR3 DNA reads TGTGCCAGCTCACCAGGTGACAGGGGCGAGCAGTACTTC. It specifies CASSPGDRGEQYF.